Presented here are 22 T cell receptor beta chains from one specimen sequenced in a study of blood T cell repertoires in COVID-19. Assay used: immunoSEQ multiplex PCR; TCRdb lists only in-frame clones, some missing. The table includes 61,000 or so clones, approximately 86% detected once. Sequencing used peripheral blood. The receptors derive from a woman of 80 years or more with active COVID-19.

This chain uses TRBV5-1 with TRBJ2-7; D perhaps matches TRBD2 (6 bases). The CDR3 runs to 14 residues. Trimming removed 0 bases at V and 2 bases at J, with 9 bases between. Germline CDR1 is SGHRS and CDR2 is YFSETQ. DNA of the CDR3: TGCGCCAGCAGCTTGGGGGGGGTGCCCTACGAGCAGTACTTC. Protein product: CASSLGGVPYEQYF. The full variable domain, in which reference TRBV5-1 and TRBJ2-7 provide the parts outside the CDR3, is KAGVTQTPRYLIKTRGQQVTLSCSPISGHRSVSWYQQTPGQGLQFLFEYFSETQRNKGNFPGRFSGRQFSNSRSEMNVSTLELGDSALYLCASSLGGVPYEQYFGPGTRLTVT.

The CDR3 loop reads CATTRGQGANNEQFF. CDR3 nucleotide sequence: TGTGCCACCACCAGGGGACAGGGGGCGAATAATGAGCAGTTCTTC. V usage is TRBV15 and J usage is TRBJ2-1; 12 bases line up with TRBD1. The CDR3 has 15 amino acids. CDR1 LNHNV and CDR2 YYDKDF come from the germline V gene (reference sequence). With V trimmed by 7 bases and J by 7 bases, 8 bases remained unmatched. The full variable domain, completed using reference TRBV15 and TRBJ2-1, is DAMVIQNPRYQVTQFGKPVTLSCSQTLNHNVMYWYQQKSSQAPKLLFHYYDKDFNNEADTPDNFQSRRPNTSFCFLDIRSPGLGDTAMYLCATTRGQGANNEQFFGPGTRLTVL.

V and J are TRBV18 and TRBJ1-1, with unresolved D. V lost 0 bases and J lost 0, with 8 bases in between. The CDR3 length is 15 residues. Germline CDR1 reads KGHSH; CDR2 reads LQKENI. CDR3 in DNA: TGTGCCAGCTCACCACCGAAGCATCTGAACACTGAAGCTTTCTTT. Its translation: CASSPPKHLNTEAFF.

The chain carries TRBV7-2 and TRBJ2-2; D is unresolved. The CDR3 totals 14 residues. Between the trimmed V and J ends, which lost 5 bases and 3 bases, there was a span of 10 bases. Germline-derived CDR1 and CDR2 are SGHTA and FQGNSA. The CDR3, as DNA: TGTGCCAGCAGCCTTAGCCGGTACACCGGGGAGCTGTTTTTT. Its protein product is CASSLSRYTGELFF.

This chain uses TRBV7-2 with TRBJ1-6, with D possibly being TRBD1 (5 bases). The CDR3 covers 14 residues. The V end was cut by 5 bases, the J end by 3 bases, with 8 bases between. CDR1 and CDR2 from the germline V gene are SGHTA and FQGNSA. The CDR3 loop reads CASSIDSYNSPLHF. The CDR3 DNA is TGTGCCAGCAGCATCGACAGCTATAATTCACCCCTCCACTTT.

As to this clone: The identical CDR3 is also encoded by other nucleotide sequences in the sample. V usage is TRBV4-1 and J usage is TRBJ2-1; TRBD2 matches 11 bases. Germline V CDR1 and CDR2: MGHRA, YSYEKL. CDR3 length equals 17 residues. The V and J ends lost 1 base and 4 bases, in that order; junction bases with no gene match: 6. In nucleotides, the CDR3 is TGCGCCAGCAGCCAAGGGGGGACTAGCGGAGCGTACAATGAGCAGTTCTTC. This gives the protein CASSQGGTSGAYNEQFF.

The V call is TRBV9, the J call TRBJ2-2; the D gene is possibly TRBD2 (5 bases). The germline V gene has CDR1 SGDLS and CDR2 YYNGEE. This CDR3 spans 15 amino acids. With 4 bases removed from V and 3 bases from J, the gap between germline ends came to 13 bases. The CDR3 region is CASSKVGADTGELFF. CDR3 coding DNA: TGTGCCAGCAGCAAGGTGGGAGCGGACACCGGGGAGCTGTTTTTT.

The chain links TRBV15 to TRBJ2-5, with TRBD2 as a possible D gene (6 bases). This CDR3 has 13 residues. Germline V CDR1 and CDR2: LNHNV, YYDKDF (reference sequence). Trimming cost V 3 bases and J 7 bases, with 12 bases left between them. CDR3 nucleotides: TGTGCCACCAGCAGCGGGACTGAGATGACCCAGTACTTC. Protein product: CATSSGTEMTQYF.

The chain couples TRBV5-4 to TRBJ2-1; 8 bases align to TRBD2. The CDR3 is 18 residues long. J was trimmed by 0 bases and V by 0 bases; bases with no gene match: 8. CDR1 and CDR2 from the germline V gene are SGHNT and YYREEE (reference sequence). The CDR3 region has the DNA TGTGCCAGCAGCTTGGACCTAGCGGGCGGCGTCTCCTACAATGAGCAGTTCTTC. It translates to CASSLDLAGGVSYNEQFF.

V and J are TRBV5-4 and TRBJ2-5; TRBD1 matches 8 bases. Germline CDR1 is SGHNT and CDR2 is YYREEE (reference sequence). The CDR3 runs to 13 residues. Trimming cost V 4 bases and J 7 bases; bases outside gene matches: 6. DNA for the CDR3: TGTGCCAGCAGCGGACAGGGCCGGGGGACCCAGTACTTC. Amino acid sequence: CASSGQGRGTQYF.

CDR3 nucleotides: TGTGCCAGCAGTGAACGAGCAGGGATGAACACTGAAGCTTTCTTT. It yields the protein CASSERAGMNTEAFF. The rearrangement joins TRBV6-1 to TRBJ1-1; maybe TRBD1 (5 bases). Germline CDR1 is MNHNS and CDR2 is SASEGT. The CDR3 consists of 15 residues. With 2 bases removed from V and 0 bases from J, the gap between germline ends came to 10 bases.

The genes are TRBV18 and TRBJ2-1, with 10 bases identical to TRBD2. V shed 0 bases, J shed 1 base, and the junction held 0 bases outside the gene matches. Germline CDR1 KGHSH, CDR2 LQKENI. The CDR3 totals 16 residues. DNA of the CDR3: TGTGCCAGCTCACCACCTAGCGGGGGGTCCTACAATGAGCAGTTCTTC. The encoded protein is CASSPPSGGSYNEQFF. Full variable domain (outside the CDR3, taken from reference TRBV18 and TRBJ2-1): NAGVMQNPRHLVRRRGQEARLRCSPMKGHSHVYWYRQLPEEGLKFMVYLQKENIIDESGMPKERFSAEFPKEGPSILRIQQVVRGDSAAYFCASSPPSGGSYNEQFFGPGTRLTVL.

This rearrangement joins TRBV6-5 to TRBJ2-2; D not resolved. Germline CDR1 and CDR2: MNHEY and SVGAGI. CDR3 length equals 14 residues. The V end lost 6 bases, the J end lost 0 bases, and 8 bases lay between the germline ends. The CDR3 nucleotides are TGTGCCAGCAGGTACAGAGCGAACACCGGGGAGCTGTTTTTT. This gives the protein CASRYRANTGELFF.

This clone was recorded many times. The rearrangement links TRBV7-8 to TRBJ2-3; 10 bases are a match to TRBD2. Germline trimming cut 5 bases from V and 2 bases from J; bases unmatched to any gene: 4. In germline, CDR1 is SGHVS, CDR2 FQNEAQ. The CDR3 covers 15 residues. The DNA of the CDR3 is TGTGCCAGCAGCCGAGGACTAGCGGTCACAGATACGCAGTATTTT. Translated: CASSRGLAVTDTQYF.

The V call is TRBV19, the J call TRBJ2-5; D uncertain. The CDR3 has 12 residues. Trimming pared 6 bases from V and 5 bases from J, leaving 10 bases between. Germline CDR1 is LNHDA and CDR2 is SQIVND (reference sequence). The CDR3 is CASSRLAETQYF. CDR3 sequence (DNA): TGTGCCAGTAGCCGACTCGCGGAGACCCAGTACTTC. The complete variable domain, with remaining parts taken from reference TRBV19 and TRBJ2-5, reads DGGITQSPKYLFRKEGQNVTLSCEQNLNHDAMYWYRQDPGQGLRLIYYSQIVNDFQKGDIAEGYSVSREKKESFPLTVTSAQKNPTAFYLCASSRLAETQYFGPGTRLLVL.

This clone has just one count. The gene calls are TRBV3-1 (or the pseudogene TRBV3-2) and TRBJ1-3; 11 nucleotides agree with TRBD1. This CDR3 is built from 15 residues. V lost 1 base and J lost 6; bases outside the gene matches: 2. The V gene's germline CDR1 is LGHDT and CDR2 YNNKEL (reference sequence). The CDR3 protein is CASSQGGQGVNTIYF. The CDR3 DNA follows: TGTGCCAGCAGCCAAGGGGGACAGGGGGTAAACACCATATATTTT.

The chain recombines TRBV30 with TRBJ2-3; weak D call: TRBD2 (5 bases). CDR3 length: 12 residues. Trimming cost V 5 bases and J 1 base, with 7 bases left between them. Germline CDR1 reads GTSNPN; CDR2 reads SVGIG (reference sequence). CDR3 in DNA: TGTGCCTGGGGGAGTGGCACAGATACGCAGTATTTT. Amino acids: CAWGSGTDTQYF.

The CDR3 protein is CASSLRTGSNSPLHF. In DNA, the CDR3 is TGCGCCAGCAGCTTACGGACAGGGTCAAATTCACCCCTCCACTTT. The gene calls are TRBV5-1 and TRBJ1-6; TRBD1 matches at 8 bases. There are 15 residues in the CDR3. The junction had 5 bases not matched to a gene; V was cut back by 2 bases and J by 7 bases. From germline, CDR1 is SGHRS and CDR2 YFSETQ. Combining the CDR3 with reference TRBV5-1 and TRBJ1-6 gives the whole variable domain KAGVTQTPRYLIKTRGQQVTLSCSPISGHRSVSWYQQTPGQGLQFLFEYFSETQRNKGNFPGRFSGRQFSNSRSEMNVSTLELGDSALYLCASSLRTGSNSPLHFGNGTRLTVT.

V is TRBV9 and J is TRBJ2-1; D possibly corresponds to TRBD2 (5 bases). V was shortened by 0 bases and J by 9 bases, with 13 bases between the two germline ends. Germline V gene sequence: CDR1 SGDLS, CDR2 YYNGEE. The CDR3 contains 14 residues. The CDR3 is CASSVVGLAGEQFF. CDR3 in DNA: TGTGCCAGCAGCGTAGTAGGGCTAGCCGGTGAGCAGTTCTTC.

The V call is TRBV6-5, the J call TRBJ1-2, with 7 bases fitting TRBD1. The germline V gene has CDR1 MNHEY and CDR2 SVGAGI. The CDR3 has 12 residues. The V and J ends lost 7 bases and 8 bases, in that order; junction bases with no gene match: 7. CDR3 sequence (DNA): TGTGCCAGCACCGACCAGGGGGGCGGCTACACCTTC. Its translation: CASTDQGGGYTF.

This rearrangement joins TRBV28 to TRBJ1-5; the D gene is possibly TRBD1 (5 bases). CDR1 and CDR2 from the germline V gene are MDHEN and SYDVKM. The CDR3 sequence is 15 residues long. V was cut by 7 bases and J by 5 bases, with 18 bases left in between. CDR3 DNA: TGTGCCAGCATTCTTCCCGGGGGTGGCGATCAGCCCCAGCATTTT. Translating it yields CASILPGGGDQPQHF.

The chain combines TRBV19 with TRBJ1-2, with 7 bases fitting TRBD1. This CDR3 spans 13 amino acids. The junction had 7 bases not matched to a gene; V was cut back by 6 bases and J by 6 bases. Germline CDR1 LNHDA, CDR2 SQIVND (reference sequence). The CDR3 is CASRRQGVDGYTF. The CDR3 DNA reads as TGTGCCAGTAGACGACAGGGAGTCGATGGCTACACCTTC.